Presented here are 24 T cell receptor beta chains from one specimen sequenced in a study of cytotoxic CD8 clonotypes in ibrutinib-treated CLL. Some clones are missing from TCRdb's copy, which holds only in-frame ones; the method was immunoSEQ multiplex PCR. The sample consists of 250,000 to 350,000 clones, 76% of them appearing once. Sequenced material: PBMCs, taken at disease progression, from a patient treated with ibrutinib. These receptors all come from a human donor with chronic lymphocytic leukemia.

The CDR3 region is CASSLVGGYGYTF. In DNA, the CDR3 is TGTGCCAGCAGCTTAGTTGGGGGGTATGGCTACACCTTC. V is TRBV11-2 and J is TRBJ1-2; D is possibly TRBD1 (5 bases). Germline CDR1 and CDR2: SGHAT and FQNNGV. With 1 base removed from V and 5 bases from J, the gap between germline ends came to 8 bases. This CDR3 has 13 residues.

V gene TRBV7-9 combines with J gene TRBJ2-7; 10 nucleotides align to TRBD2. Trimming at V came to 4 bases and at J to 2 bases, leaving 5 bases not matched to a gene. The CDR3 is 15 residues long. Germline V gene data show CDR1 as SEHNR and CDR2 as FQNEAQ (reference sequence). The CDR3 sequence is CASSSSGGLPYEQYF. The CDR3 DNA is TGTGCCAGCAGCTCTAGCGGGGGCTTACCCTACGAGCAGTACTTC.

This chain links TRBV11-3 with TRBJ2-2; no clear D gene. This CDR3 has 13 amino acids. V dropped 3 bases and J dropped 4 bases, with 6 bases sitting between them. Germline V gene lookup returns CDR1 SGHNT and CDR2 YENEEA. The CDR3 protein is CASSFEPTGELFF. The CDR3 DNA is TGTGCCAGCAGCTTTGAGCCCACCGGGGAGCTGTTTTTT.

The chain uses TRBV5-4 and TRBJ2-7, with D perhaps matching TRBD1 (5 bases). The germline V gene encodes CDR1 SGHNT and CDR2 YYREEE (reference sequence). The CDR3 spans 13 residues. V was trimmed by 4 bases and J by 3 bases, leaving 11 bases between them. The CDR3 here is CASSDKTDYEQYF. Here the CDR3 DNA reads TGTGCCAGCAGCGATAAGACAGACTACGAGCAGTACTTC. Filled out from reference TRBV5-4 and TRBJ2-7, the complete variable domain reads ETGVTQSPTHLIKTRGQQVTLRCSSQSGHNTVSWYQQALGQGPQFIFQYYREEENGRGNFPPRFSGLQFPNYSSELNVNALELDDSALYLCASSDKTDYEQYFGPGTRLTVT.

The chain combines TRBV7-2 with TRBJ1-4; TRBD1 aligns across 11 bases. Trimming removed 5 bases from V and 7 bases from J; junction bases left unmatched: 6. The CDR3 is 15 residues long. Per germline, CDR1 SGHTA and CDR2 FQGNSA. In nucleotides, the CDR3 is TGTGCCAGCAGCGAAGGACAGGGGGCTAGTGAAAAACTGTTTTTT. It is translated as CASSEGQGASEKLFF.

The rearrangement uses TRBV19 and TRBJ1-6; D is perhaps TRBD1 (5 bases). Germline-derived CDR1 and CDR2 are LNHDA and SQIVND (reference sequence). The CDR3 contains 12 residues. Trimming cost V 4 bases and J 14 bases, with 12 bases left between them. The CDR3 region has the DNA TGTGCCAGTAGTAACCCGGGACTCTCCCTCCACTTT. This sequence encodes CASSNPGLSLHF.

The chain recombines TRBV2 with TRBJ2-5, with TRBD1 matching 9 bases. The CDR3 totals 13 residues. Germline CDR1 SNHLY, CDR2 FYNNEI. J lost 5 bases, V lost 4 bases, and 2 bases had no gene match. The CDR3 sequence is CASSADRGETQYF. DNA for the CDR3: TGTGCCAGCAGTGCGGACAGGGGCGAGACCCAGTACTTC.

V usage is TRBV28 and J usage is TRBJ2-7; 8 bases map to TRBD2. V lost 2 bases and J lost 2; bases outside the gene matches: 5. CDR1 and CDR2 (germline): MDHEN, SYDVKM. CDR3 length: 15 amino acids. CDR3 amino acids: CASSLRAGGTYEQYF. The CDR3 DNA sequence: TGTGCCAGCAGTTTAAGGGCGGGAGGAACCTACGAGCAGTACTTC.

The CDR3 is CASSLVAGGPRAEQYF. CDR3 sequence (DNA): TGTGCCAGCAGCTTGGTAGCGGGAGGGCCCAGGGCCGAGCAGTACTTC. V is TRBV7-9 and J is TRBJ2-7; 11 nucleotides align to TRBD2. Trimming removed 3 bases from V and 6 bases from J; junction bases left unmatched: 10. The germline V gene encodes CDR1 SEHNR and CDR2 FQNEAQ (reference sequence). The CDR3 is 16 residues long. The full variable domain, completed using reference TRBV7-9 and TRBJ2-7, is DTGVSQNPRHKITKRGQNVTFRCDPISEHNRLYWYRQTLGQGPEFLTYFQNEAQLEKSRLLSDRFSAERPKGSFSTLEIQRTEQGDSAMYLCASSLVAGGPRAEQYFGPGTRLTVT.

There are a few counts of this clone. The chain has TRBV2 and TRBJ1-4; D not resolved. Trimming removed 2 bases at V and 4 bases at J, with 11 bases between. The V gene's germline CDR1 is SNHLY and CDR2 FYNNEI. The CDR3 extends over 15 amino acids. The CDR3 reads CASSEQPLFNEKLFF. In nucleotides, the CDR3 is TGTGCCAGCAGTGAACAGCCCTTATTTAATGAAAAACTGTTTTTT.

The chain recombines TRBV11-2 with TRBJ2-7, with D perhaps matching TRBD1 or TRBD2 (5 bases each). Germline-derived CDR1 and CDR2 are SGHAT and FQNNGV. The CDR3 is 16 residues long. Deletions cut 1 base from V and 0 bases from J, with 13 bases between. The CDR3 sequence is CASSLGLQAYSYEQYF. The CDR3 bases are TGTGCCAGCAGCTTAGGACTACAGGCCTACTCCTACGAGCAGTACTTC.

This sequence joins TRBV10-2 and TRBJ2-2; D remains unclear. This CDR3 is 13 amino acids long. V lost 6 bases to trimming and J lost 5 bases, with 10 bases between them. CDR1 and CDR2 (germline): WSHSY, SAAADI. The CDR3 spells CASRVGSTGELFF. The CDR3 DNA is TGCGCCAGCAGGGTCGGGTCGACCGGGGAGCTGTTTTTT.

The chain employs TRBV2 and TRBJ1-2; D perhaps matches TRBD1 (5 bases). CDR1 SNHLY and CDR2 FYNNEI come from the germline V gene. This CDR3 region has 12 residues. The ends were cut back, 9 bases at V and 3 bases at J, with 11 bases in the middle. The DNA for the CDR3 is TGTGCCAGATTAGTACAGGACTATGGCTACACCTTC. This encodes CARLVQDYGYTF.

V and J are TRBV2 and TRBJ2-7, with TRBD1 matching 10 bases. The CDR3 runs to 14 residues. Trimming at V came to 8 bases and at J to 6 bases, leaving 10 bases not matched to a gene. Germline loops: CDR1 SNHLY, CDR2 FYNNEI. The CDR3 region has the DNA TGTGCCAGCCGCACCCGGACAGGGGGATTCGAGCAGTACTTC. Amino acid sequence: CASRTRTGGFEQYF. Combining the CDR3 with reference TRBV2 and TRBJ2-7 gives the whole variable domain EPEVTQTPSHQVTQMGQEVILRCVPISNHLYFYWYRQILGQKVEFLVSFYNNEISEKSEIFDDQFSVERPDGSNFTLKIRSTKLEDSAMYFCASRTRTGGFEQYFGPGTRLTVT.

This clone was seen only a few times. This chain uses TRBV6-1 with TRBJ1-5; 7 nucleotides align to TRBD1. The length of the CDR3 is 15 residues. Germline CDR1 is MNHNS and CDR2 is SASEGT. V lost 10 bases, J lost 4 bases, and 13 bases stayed unmatched. The CDR3 coding sequence is TGTGCCACACAACCCCTTGGGACAGATAATCAGCCCCAGCATTTT. Protein sequence: CATQPLGTDNQPQHF.

The chain joins TRBV5-1 to TRBJ2-5; D gene unclear. The CDR3 is 13 residues long. Germline V lookup: CDR1 SGHRS, CDR2 YFSETQ. The V gene lost 4 bases and the J gene lost 5 bases, with 12 bases spanning the gap. The CDR3 protein is CASSPPLRETQYF. CDR3 DNA sequence: TGCGCCAGCAGCCCCCCCCTCCGGGAGACCCAGTACTTC.

V usage is TRBV28 and J usage is TRBJ2-3; unclear D gene. The CDR3 loop spans 12 amino acids. The V gene lost 4 bases and the J gene lost 5 bases, with 7 bases spanning the gap. Germline CDR1 and CDR2: MDHEN and SYDVKM. CDR3 DNA: TGTGCCAGCAGTTCTATTCTAGATACGCAGTATTTT. Protein sequence: CASSSILDTQYF.

This clone was detected only once. The chain carries TRBV7-6 and TRBJ2-1; 11 bases agree with TRBD1. CDR1 is SGHVS and CDR2 is FNYEAQ in the germline V gene. CDR3 length: 16 residues. Trimming took 5 bases from V and 7 from J; bases not matched to a gene: 10. This chain's CDR3 is CASSPQDRGPTNEQFF. The CDR3 DNA reads TGTGCCAGCAGCCCCCAGGACAGGGGGCCAACGAATGAGCAGTTCTTC.

This chain joins TRBV6-1 and TRBJ1-2; a possible D gene is TRBD1 (5 bases). Germline V gene data show CDR1 as MNHNS and CDR2 as SASEGT. Between the trimmed V and J ends, which lost 0 bases and 3 bases, there was a span of 17 bases. The CDR3 is 17 residues long. CDR3 protein: CASSEALAGWGDYGYTF. CDR3 coding DNA: TGTGCCAGCAGTGAAGCGCTGGCAGGGTGGGGGGACTATGGCTACACCTTC.

The chain combines TRBV4-2 with TRBJ2-3; D is tentatively TRBD1 or TRBD2 (6 bases each). Germline CDR1 is LGHNA and CDR2 is YNFKEQ. V dropped 4 bases and J dropped 0 bases, with 11 bases sitting between them. This CDR3 is 15 amino acids long. CDR3 amino acids: CASSRGGGSTDTQYF. In DNA, the CDR3 is TGTGCCAGCAGCCGAGGAGGGGGAAGCACAGATACGCAGTATTTT.

With respect to this clone: Different DNA sequences within this sample yield the same CDR3. The CDR3 bases are TGTGCCAGCAGCTTAGCAGGGGTGAACACTGAAGCTTTCTTT. Its protein product is CASSLAGVNTEAFF. J is TRBJ1-1 and V is TRBV7-8; tentative D call: TRBD1 (5 bases). Germline V gene lookup returns CDR1 SGHVS and CDR2 FQNEAQ. The CDR3 loop spans 14 amino acids. Trimming cost V 0 bases and J 0 bases, with 5 bases left between them.

This clone appeared a few times. This chain joins TRBV7-3 and TRBJ2-6; D is unclear. This CDR3 has 15 residues. The germline V gene encodes CDR1 SGHTA and CDR2 FQGTGA. Trimming cost V 4 bases and J 2 bases, with 9 bases left between them. CDR3 residues: CASSSPSAGANVLTF. CDR3 coding DNA: TGTGCCAGCAGCTCCCCCAGCGCTGGGGCCAACGTCCTGACTTTC. The complete variable domain, with remaining parts taken from reference TRBV7-3 and TRBJ2-6, reads GAGVSQTPSNKVTEKGKYVELRCDPISGHTALYWYRQSLGQGPEFLIYFQGTGAADDSGLPNDRFFAVRPEGSVSTLKIQRTERGDSAVYLCASSSPSAGANVLTFGAGSRLTVL.

The chain combines TRBV10-3 with TRBJ2-2; 7 nucleotides agree with TRBD1. Germline trimming cut 8 bases from V and 5 bases from J; bases unmatched to any gene: 5. Germline V lookup: CDR1 ENHRY, CDR2 SYGVKD. The CDR3 consists of 13 residues. This chain's CDR3 is CAIADRDTGELFF. CDR3 nucleotide sequence: TGTGCCATCGCCGACAGGGATACCGGGGAGCTGTTTTTT.

With regard to this clone: The sample has other DNA sequences that encode this CDR3 too. The gene calls are TRBV18 and TRBJ2-5, with D perhaps TRBD2 (5 bases). The CDR3 length is 13 residues. Germline V gene sequence: CDR1 KGHSH, CDR2 LQKENI. Between the trimmed V and J ends, which lost 3 bases and 4 bases, there was a span of 9 bases. This chain's CDR3 is CASSPSEGETQYF. CDR3 nucleotide sequence: TGTGCCAGCTCACCTTCAGAGGGAGAGACCCAGTACTTC.